These T cell receptor beta chains were read from a single sample in a study of blood T cells in healthy people across ages. TCRdb called the 5' RACE reads again in MiXCR, with one record for every CDR3 protein. The top ten hold roughly 3.6% of the sample, which has about 620,000 distinct CDR3 sequences, 20% to 25% seen once. Input material: blood. Receptor source: a man between 65 and 85 years old in good health. CDR3s include the opening cysteine and the closing phenylalanine or tryptophan. A D gene is named only where the DNA matches it firmly. Size is omitted from some rows. Given values are once, few, many or a class for expanded clones.

cdr3_nt	cdr3_aa	v_call	j_call	d_call	clone_size	cdr3_length
TGTGCCACCGGTCCCCCGGGGGCCGTTCTTGAGCAGTTCTTC	CATGPPGAVLEQFF	TRBV7-3	TRBJ2-1	.	once	14
TGTGCCAGCAGTGAAGCGCTTCGGGGAAATCAGCCCCAGCATTTT	CASSEALRGNQPQHF	TRBV2	TRBJ1-5	.	.	15
TGTGCCAGCTCCGCGGGAGGGAACACAGATACGCAGTATTTT	CASSAGGNTDTQYF	TRBV18	TRBJ2-3	TRBD2	.	14
TGTGCCAGCAGCCAAACAGGGGGCGCACATAATTCACCCCTCCACTTT	CASSQTGGAHNSPLHF	TRBV11-2	TRBJ1-6	TRBD1	few	16
TGTGCCAGCAGGACCGGGACTAGCGGGAGGGACCGGTCGGGCTACAATGAGCAGTTCTTC	CASRTGTSGRDRSGYNEQFF	TRBV21-1	TRBJ2-1	.	few	20
TGTGCCAGCAGCTTTGACGGCGAGGACATTCAGTACTTC	CASSFDGEDIQYF	TRBV5-5	TRBJ2-4	.	few	13
TGCGCCAGCAGCTTCAATGGACATCAAGAGATCCAGTACTTC	CASSFNGHQEIQYF	TRBV5-1	TRBJ2-5	.	.	14
TGTGCCAGCAGTTCAGACAGGGCAAGAACGTATGGCTACACCTTC	CASSSDRARTYGYTF	TRBV27	TRBJ1-2	TRBD1	.	15
TGCAGTGCTAGGGGCGGGCACAATGAGCAGTTCTTC	CSARGGHNEQFF	TRBV20-1	TRBJ2-1	.	.	12
TGTGCCTGGAGTTTTGGAACGACTAATGAAAAACTGTTTTTT	CAWSFGTTNEKLFF	TRBV30	TRBJ1-4	.	once	14
TGTGCCAGCACCCGGCAGAGCTCCTACGAGCAGTACTTC	CASTRQSSYEQYF	TRBV6-5	TRBJ2-7	.	few	13
TGCGCCAGCAGCCAAGATTCGGCAGGGTCGAATGAAAAACTGTTTTTT	CASSQDSAGSNEKLFF	TRBV4-3	TRBJ1-4	.	few	16
TGTGCCAGCAGTAATTCCAGGGGGAGTGGTGAAAAACTGTTTTTT	CASSNSRGSGEKLFF	TRBV25-1	TRBJ1-4	TRBD1	.	15
TGCGCCAGCAGCTTGGCGGCTAGCGGGACTCTAGGCGAGCAGTACTTC	CASSLAASGTLGEQYF	TRBV5-1	TRBJ2-7	TRBD2	.	16
TGCGCCAGCAGCAGAACTAGCGGGACCTACAATGAGCAGTTCTTC	CASSRTSGTYNEQFF	TRBV5-1	TRBJ2-1	TRBD2	many	15
TGTGCCAGCAGCCAAGAATGGAATGTGTGGAGCACAGATACGCAGTATTTT	CASSQEWNVWSTDTQYF	TRBV3-1	TRBJ2-3	.	few	17
TGTGCTAGTGGTTCCCCCTCGGGGGGTAGGATGAACACTGAAGCTTTCTTT	CASGSPSGGRMNTEAFF	TRBV12-5	TRBJ1-1	.	.	17
TGTGCCAGCAGGGCAAGACTGGCCACCCGCGAGCAGTACTTC	CASRARLATREQYF	TRBV2	TRBJ2-7	.	many	14
TGCGCCAGCAGCTTCCAGACCAAAGAGACCCAGTACTTC	CASSFQTKETQYF	TRBV5-1	TRBJ2-5	.	.	13
TGCAGGCCGTCCTCCCAGCGGGAGGACGAGCAGTACTTC	CRPSSQREDEQYF	TRBV20-1	TRBJ2-7	TRBD2	.	13